The present T cell receptor (beta chain) was sequenced within a study of shared clonotypes between healthy human individuals. Study as a whole: For every donor, three CD4 naive, three CD4 memory, two CD8 naive and one CD8 memory plates were used.

Tens of thousands of T cell genomes (approximately 0.2 ug DNA) went into each sorted-subset replicate. Clones were read by immunoSEQ multiplex PCR, and TCRdb kept only the in-frame ones, dropping some. The repertoire includes roughly 400,000 clones, roughly 96% of them detected once, and more than 0.3% sits in the top ten. Germline V CDR1 and CDR2: GTSNPN, SVGIG (reference sequence). CDR3 length: 13 residues. Trimming took off 0 bases at V and 4 bases at J, with 10 bases between the two ends. The sequencing sample was made of memory CD8+ T cells sorted from blood. Subset indicated: CD45RO+ cells pooled with CCR7-negative TemRA cells. The sequence was collected from a man aged 30 to 39 in good health. The rearrangement links TRBV30 to TRBJ2-7; D ambiguous. The CDR3 nucleotides read TGTGCCTGGAGTGTAGCAGGAAAGTACGAGCAGTACTTC. Protein product: CAWSVAGKYEQYF.